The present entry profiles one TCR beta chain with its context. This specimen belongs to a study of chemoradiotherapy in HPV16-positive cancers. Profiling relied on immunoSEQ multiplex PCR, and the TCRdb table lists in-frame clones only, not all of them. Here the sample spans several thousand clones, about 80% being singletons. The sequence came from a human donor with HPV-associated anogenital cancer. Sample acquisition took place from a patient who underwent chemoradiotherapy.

CDR3 amino acids: CASSLEGGRYEQYF. CDR3 DNA: TGTGCCAGCAGCTTGGAGGGGGGGCGCTACGAGCAGTACTTC. This chain joins TRBV5-4 and TRBJ2-7; a possible D gene is TRBD2 (7 bases). The V gene's germline CDR1 is SGHNT and CDR2 YYREEE (reference sequence). There are 14 residues in the CDR3. The V gene lost 0 bases and the J gene lost 3 bases, with 10 bases spanning the gap.